What follows is one TCR beta chain and its context. Sample-barcoded 5' priming and a J-beta primer mix drove a second PCR of roughly 6 to 12 cycles. TCRdb reanalysed the 5' RACE reads using MiXCR and keeps one entry per CDR3 protein. The data contain approximately 780,000 distinct CDR3 sequences, 20% to 30% of them singletons. This record comes from a study of blood T cells in healthy people across ages. The data were also submitted as part of a second study, on T cells of mothers and their children. From that second work: Extraction yielded RNA that went, in full, into cDNA synthesis at roughly 1.4 ug per 15 ul.

The TCR sequence derives from a boy younger than 18 in good health. The sample was blood.

Written as DNA, the CDR3 is TGTGCCAGCAGCTTAGTGGGGAGGGACAACAATGAGCAGTTCTTC. Its protein is CASSLVGRDNNEQFF. This chain connects TRBV13 to TRBJ2-1; D perhaps matches TRBD2 (7 bases). The CDR3 is 15 amino acids. Germline CDR1 reads PRHDT; CDR2 reads FYEKMQ (reference sequence). Trimming took 1 base from V and 5 from J, leaving 12 bases between them. The variable domain in full, completed from reference TRBV13 and TRBJ2-1, reads AAGVIQSPRHLIKEKRETATLKCYPIPRHDTVYWYQQGPGQDPQFLISFYEKMQSDKGSIPDRFSAQQFSDYHSELNMSSLELGDSALYFCASSLVGRDNNEQFFGPGTRLTVL.